The rows below give T cell receptor beta chains drawn from one sample of a study of shared clonotypes between healthy human individuals. Libraries were prepared by immunoSEQ multiplex PCR; TCRdb keeps only in-frame clonotypes and omits some of them. The sample contains fewer than 600,000 clones, roughly four fifths of which appear only once. The sample comprised PBMCs. The receptors shown here come from a woman aged 40 to 50 in good health. Some clones in this sample may be carry-over from other donors' samples. Both conserved end residues are part of each CDR3. The D gene is left open where the match is weak. Clone size appears in some rows only: once, few, many, or a class for an expanded clone.

TRBJ1-4 | - | 16 | - | TRBV4-2 | TGTGCCAGCAGCCAAGATCAGACAGACGATAATGAAAAACTGTTTTTT | CASSQDQTDDNEKLFF
TRBJ2-2 | - | 14 | - | TRBV7-7 | TGTGCCAGCGGGGACACAGGAAACACCGGGGAGCTGTTTTTT | CASGDTGNTGELFF
TRBJ2-2 | - | 15 | - | TRBV9 | TGTGCCAGCAGCCCGGACACTCCGAACACCGGGGAGCTGTTTTTT | CASSPDTPNTGELFF
TRBJ2-3 | - | 17 | TRBD2 | TRBV9 | TGTGCCAGCTCCACCCTAGAGGGCGGGAGTCTAACAGATACGCAGTATTTT | CASSTLEGGSLTDTQYF
TRBJ2-3 | - | 15 | TRBD2 | TRBV5-1 | TGCGCCAGCAGCCCGGGACTAGCGGGGTCAGATACGCAGTATTTT | CASSPGLAGSDTQYF
TRBJ2-7 | - | 16 | - | TRBV5-1 | TGCGCCAGCAGCTTGGCCGGGGGCGCCTTGGGCTACGAGCAGTACTTC | CASSLAGGALGYEQYF
TRBJ2-7 | once | 13 | - | TRBV2 | TGTGCCAGCGTTCTTGACAGGAGCTACGAGGAGTACTTC | CASVLDRSYEEYF
TRBJ1-5 | - | 16 | TRBD1 | TRBV6-1 | TGTGCCAGCAGTGAAGGGGGGACAGGGGTATGGGTGCCCCAGCATTTT | CASSEGGTGVWVPQHF
TRBJ1-2 | - | 13 | - | TRBV7-9 | TGTGCCAGCAGCTTAAATCGTGTTGATGGCTACACCTTC | CASSLNRVDGYTF
TRBJ2-2 | - | 15 | - | TRBV4-3 | TGCGCCAGCAGCCGATCCGGGATTAACACCGGGGAGCTGTTTTTT | CASSRSGINTGELFF
TRBJ1-1 | - | 13 | - | TRBV18 | TGTGCCAGCTCACTTCAGGGCGAGACTGAAGCTTTCTTT | CASSLQGETEAFF
TRBJ2-1 | - | 16 | TRBD2 | TRBV10-3 | TGTGCCATCAGTCCGGGGACTAGCGGTACCTACAATGAGCAGTTCTTC | CAISPGTSGTYNEQFF
TRBJ1-4 | - | 15 | TRBD1 | TRBV4-3 | TGCGCCAGCAGCGAAACGACAGGGGATAATGAAAAACTGTTTTTT | CASSETTGDNEKLFF